Sequencing of this T cell receptor beta chain was carried out in a study of control samples from healthy donors and cancer patients. Regarding this clone: The junction departs from germline at one end; a sequencing error may be responsible. At the DNA level, this CDR3 is encoded by other sequences in the same sample as well.

Generated by immunoSEQ multiplex PCR, the TCRdb table keeps only in-frame clones and is missing some. The sample carries over 100,000 clones, about nine tenths recorded once. CDR1 and CDR2 from the germline V gene are SGHTA and FQGNSA. CDR3 length: 15 amino acids. This receptor was taken from a middle-aged man in good health. The sample taken for sequencing was blood. This chain links TRBV7-2 with TRBJ2-7; 8 bases line up with TRBD2. The DNA for the CDR3 is TGTGCCACCTCGAGAGAGGCGGGGGGCTCCTATGAGCAGTACTTC. It translates to CATSREAGGSYEQYF.